Listed here are 26 T cell receptor beta chains from one sample, sequenced in a study of blood T cell repertoires in COVID-19. Produced via immunoSEQ multiplex PCR; TCRdb's table is partial and in-frame only. The profile shows approximately 400,000 clones, roughly 90% of them singletons. Sequenced sample: peripheral blood. The source of these receptors is a man aged 40-49 years with acute or convalescent COVID-19.

This chain connects TRBV2 to TRBJ2-7; TRBD1 matches 8 bases. The CDR3 spans 14 residues. With V trimmed by 7 bases and J by 6 bases, 11 bases remained unmatched. Germline V gene data show CDR1 as SNHLY and CDR2 as FYNNEI. This chain's CDR3 is CASIKDREVGEQYF. As DNA, the CDR3 is TGTGCCAGCATCAAGGACAGGGAGGTGGGCGAGCAGTACTTC.

In its sample, this clone was seen once. The V gene is TRBV7-2, the J gene TRBJ1-1; 7 nucleotides align to TRBD1. Germline CDR1 and CDR2: SGHTA and FQGNSA. CDR3 length: 13 residues. V trimming: 5 bases; J trimming: 8 bases; junction bases outside the gene matches: 8. The CDR3 DNA sequence: TGTGCCAGCAGCCCCAGGACAGGTGGAGAAGCTTTCTTT. Its protein is CASSPRTGGEAFF. Full variable domain (rest looked up from reference TRBV7-2 and TRBJ1-1): GAGVSQSPSNKVTEKGKDVELRCDPISGHTALYWYRQSLGQGLEFLIYFQGNSAPDKSGLPSDRFSAERTGGSVSTLTIQRTQQEDSAVYLCASSPRTGGEAFFGQGTRLTVV.

Written as DNA, the CDR3 is TGTGCCAGCAGTATCAGGACTAACGGGGAGCTGTTTTTT. Translation gives CASSIRTNGELFF. The V call is TRBV6-5, the J call TRBJ2-2; the D gene is possibly TRBD2 (6 bases). Deletions cut 5 bases from V and 7 bases from J, with 11 bases between. The CDR3 is 13 residues long. The germline CDR1 and CDR2 sequences are MNHEY and SVGAGI.

The chain combines TRBV19 with TRBJ2-3; TRBD1 agrees at 11 bases. V dropped 6 bases and J dropped 3; count of bases not matched to a gene: 11. CDR3 length equals 17 residues. Germline CDR1 is LNHDA and CDR2 is SQIVND (reference sequence). The CDR3 spells CASRRDGQGAQTDTQYF. The CDR3, as DNA: TGTGCCAGTAGGAGAGATGGACAGGGGGCGCAGACAGATACGCAGTATTTT.

The V call is TRBV11-2, the J call TRBJ2-7; 11 bases are a match to TRBD2. Germline CDR1 and CDR2: SGHAT and FQNNGV. The V and J ends lost 4 bases and 2 bases, in that order; junction bases with no gene match: 13. The CDR3 covers 18 residues. This chain's CDR3 is CASSSPRGTSGQTYEQYF. In nucleotides, the CDR3 is TGTGCCAGCAGCTCACCCCGAGGGACTAGCGGACAGACCTACGAGCAGTACTTC.

The chain carries TRBV3-1 (or the pseudogene TRBV3-2) and TRBJ2-7, with a possible D match to TRBD1 (5 bases). Looked up from germline, CDR1 is LGHDT and CDR2 is YNNKEL (reference sequence). Deletions cut 0 bases from V and 0 bases from J, with 12 bases between. The CDR3 covers 16 residues. CDR3 in amino acids: CASSQEVTAISYEQYF. The CDR3, as DNA: TGTGCCAGCAGCCAAGAGGTGACAGCAATCTCCTACGAGCAGTACTTC.

The chain carries TRBV12-5 and TRBJ1-2; D call uncertain. V was clipped by 3 bases and J by 5 bases, with 7 bases between them. The CDR3 runs to 12 residues. Germline V CDR1 and CDR2: LGHNT, FRNRAP. The CDR3 coding sequence is TGTGCTAGTGGTTTTGATGAGTATGGCTACACCTTC. Its protein product is CASGFDEYGYTF.

The chain uses TRBV10-3 and TRBJ2-5; tentatively, D is TRBD2 (6 bases). Germline lookup yields CDR1 ENHRY and CDR2 SYGVKD. There are 15 residues in the CDR3. V was trimmed by 0 bases and J by 4 bases, leaving 12 bases between them. The CDR3 nucleotides read TGTGCCATCAGTGAGTCGGTAACGGGAGCAGAGACCCAGTACTTC. Its translation: CAISESVTGAETQYF.

This clone came up once. The gene calls are TRBV24-1 and TRBJ1-4; 8 nucleotides align to TRBD1. Germline V lookup: CDR1 KGHDR, CDR2 SFDVKD. The CDR3 spans 15 residues. Trimming cost V 4 bases and J 6 bases; bases outside gene matches: 6. CDR3 amino acids: CATSDPTGADEKLFF. In nucleotides, the CDR3 is TGTGCCACCAGTGACCCGACAGGGGCGGATGAAAAACTGTTTTTT.

This chain links TRBV5-1 with TRBJ1-5, with D perhaps TRBD1 (6 bases). The CDR3 is made up of 15 amino acids. V lost 0 bases, J lost 2 bases, and 9 bases lay in between. Germline V lookup: CDR1 SGHRS, CDR2 YFSETQ. This CDR3 reads CASSLGGRGNQPQHF. The CDR3 region has the DNA TGCGCCAGCAGCTTGGGGGGGCGGGGCAATCAGCCCCAGCATTTT.

This chain links TRBV6-5 with TRBJ1-6; 7 bases match TRBD1. Trimming took 7 bases from V and 9 from J; bases not matched to a gene: 6. Germline V CDR1 and CDR2: MNHEY, SVGAGI. This CDR3 contains 13 residues. CDR3 nucleotide sequence: TGTGCCAGCAAAGACAGGGAGGCTTCACCCCTCCACTTT. Its protein product is CASKDREASPLHF.

The V and J genes are TRBV28 and TRBJ1-2; D perhaps matches TRBD1 (6 bases). CDR1 and CDR2 from the germline V gene are MDHEN and SYDVKM. The CDR3 contains 13 residues. V lost 5 bases and J 7 bases, leaving 14 bases between the germline ends. CDR3 coding DNA: TGTGCCAGCAGTCCCAGACAGGTGGCTGGCTACACCTTC. Its translation: CASSPRQVAGYTF.

As concerns this clone: Other DNA sequences in this sample translate to the same CDR3. The V call is TRBV18, the J call TRBJ1-1; no clear D. Trimming left V 2 bases short and J 0 bases short, with 4 bases between. Germline V CDR1 and CDR2: KGHSH, LQKENI. This CDR3 comprises 13 residues. CDR3 DNA: TGTGCCAGCTCACCAGAGGTGAACACTGAAGCTTTCTTT. Amino acid sequence: CASSPEVNTEAFF.

The genes are TRBV7-2 and TRBJ2-3; TRBD2 matches 9 bases. The ends lost 5 bases at V and 8 bases at J; junction bases unmatched: 14. Germline loops: CDR1 SGHTA, CDR2 FQGNSA. The CDR3 runs to 16 residues. The CDR3 spells CASSPSSGTSGATQYF. CDR3 bases: TGTGCCAGCAGCCCTTCTAGCGGGACCTCCGGGGCTACGCAGTATTTT.

V gene TRBV3-1 (or the pseudogene TRBV3-2) combines with J gene TRBJ1-3; D is unresolved. This CDR3 is 15 amino acids long. The V gene's germline CDR1 is LGHDT and CDR2 YNNKEL (reference sequence). The germline V and J ends were trimmed by 2 bases and 2 bases, with 10 bases remaining between them. CDR3 amino acids: CASSQRGSAGNTIYF. The CDR3 nucleotides are TGTGCCAGCAGCCAAAGAGGGAGCGCTGGAAACACCATATATTTT.

The chain recombines TRBV2 with TRBJ2-2, with TRBD1 identical over 8 bases. This CDR3 spans 14 amino acids. Germline CDR1 reads SNHLY; CDR2 reads FYNNEI. The trim removed 6 bases at V and 2 bases at J, leaving 2 bases unmatched. CDR3 amino acids: CASSRGPNTGELFF. CDR3 nucleotide sequence: TGTGCCAGCAGCAGGGGGCCAAACACCGGGGAGCTGTTTTTT.

The chain employs TRBV30 and TRBJ1-2, with 8 bases lining up with TRBD1. The CDR3 runs to 13 residues. V lost 5 bases, J lost 5 bases, and 7 bases stayed unmatched. Germline lookup yields CDR1 GTSNPN and CDR2 SVGIG (reference sequence). Written as DNA, the CDR3 is TGTGCCTGGGACGGGACAGGAGATTATGGCTACACCTTC. As protein: CAWDGTGDYGYTF.

This clone was counted between two and nine times. The chain uses TRBV18 and TRBJ1-2, with 7 bases matching TRBD1. The CDR3 runs 15 residues. Germline values: CDR1 KGHSH, CDR2 LQKENI. Unmatched junction bases numbered 11, after V lost 6 bases and J lost 4 bases. The chain's CDR3 is CASSPVDRTLYGYTF. The CDR3 region has the DNA TGTGCCAGCTCGCCAGTGGACAGGACCCTCTATGGCTACACCTTC.

In this sample, this clone turned up a few times. V gene TRBV19 combines with J gene TRBJ2-1; maybe TRBD2 (6 bases). The germline V gene has CDR1 LNHDA and CDR2 SQIVND (reference sequence). The CDR3 extends over 16 amino acids. Deletions cut 3 bases from V and 5 bases from J, with 17 bases between. CDR3: CASSIWDSMSNNEQFF. The CDR3 bases are TGTGCCAGTAGTATCTGGGACTCGATGTCAAACAATGAGCAGTTCTTC.

The chain is built from TRBV5-1 and TRBJ1-1; TRBD1 agrees at 7 bases. The CDR3 runs 15 residues. Germline V gives CDR1 SGHRS, CDR2 YFSETQ. Trimming cost V 3 bases and J 0 bases; bases outside gene matches: 5. This CDR3 reads CASSSNTGVNTEAFF. The CDR3 coding sequence is TGCGCCAGCAGCTCTAATACAGGGGTGAACACTGAAGCTTTCTTT.

There are a few counts of this clone. The genes are TRBV12-5 and TRBJ1-2, with a tentative D call TRBD1 (6 bases). The CDR3 loop spans 15 amino acids. The germline V gene encodes CDR1 LGHNT and CDR2 FRNRAP. V lost 0 bases to trimming and J lost 4 bases, with 12 bases between them. Here the CDR3 DNA reads TGTGCTAGTGGTTTGGTAGCCGACAGGTTCTATGGCTACACCTTC. Its protein product is CASGLVADRFYGYTF.

This clone was found a few times. V is TRBV18 and J is TRBJ1-4; D remains unclear. Germline lookup yields CDR1 KGHSH and CDR2 LQKENI. Trimming took 4 bases from V and 4 from J, leaving 13 bases between them. CDR3 length: 15 amino acids. The CDR3 region is CASSLIVSVNEKLFF. For the CDR3, the DNA is TGTGCCAGCTCACTCATAGTGTCTGTTAATGAAAAACTGTTTTTT.

As to this clone: The same CDR3 arises from other DNA sequences in this sample as well. The J gene is TRBJ2-7, the V gene TRBV27; TRBD1 aligns across 11 bases. Germline values: CDR1 MNHEY, CDR2 SMNVEV (reference sequence). The length of the CDR3 is 15 residues. V lost 4 bases, J lost 2 bases, and 4 bases stayed unmatched. CDR3 coding DNA: TGTGCCAGCAGTTCCCCGGGACAGGGGGCCTACGAGCAGTACTTC. Translation: CASSSPGQGAYEQYF.

The genes are TRBV4-2 and TRBJ1-2, with TRBD1 identical over 11 bases. Per germline, CDR1 LGHNA and CDR2 YNFKEQ. With 6 bases clipped from V and 6 bases from J, the junction kept 12 bases outside the gene matches. This CDR3 has 16 amino acids. CDR3: CASSQTPGQGVDGYTF. In nucleotides, the CDR3 is TGTGCCAGCAGTCAAACCCCGGGACAGGGGGTTGATGGCTACACCTTC.

The rearrangement uses TRBV7-9 and TRBJ2-7; D may be TRBD1 (5 bases). In germline, CDR1 is SEHNR, CDR2 FQNEAQ (reference sequence). Between the trimmed V and J ends, which lost 4 bases and 0 bases, there was a span of 16 bases. The CDR3 is 16 amino acids. CDR3 in DNA: TGTGCCAGCAGCTCCACCTGGGGCATAAGCTCCTACGAGCAGTACTTC. Translated, it gives CASSSTWGISSYEQYF. Looking up the rest from reference TRBV7-9 and TRBJ2-7 gives the full variable domain: DTGVSQNPRHKITKRGQNVTFRCDPISEHNRLYWYRQTLGQGPEFLTYFQNEAQLEKSRLLSDRFSAERPKGSFSTLEIQRTEQGDSAMYLCASSSTWGISSYEQYFGPGTRLTVT.

This chain uses TRBV5-1 with TRBJ1-4; TRBD1 agrees at 8 bases. V trimming: 3 bases; J trimming: 8 bases; junction bases outside the gene matches: 9. Germline lookup yields CDR1 SGHRS and CDR2 YFSETQ. This CDR3 region has 15 residues. The CDR3 DNA reads as TGCGCCAGCAGCTACCAGGGGGCAGGAGAGGAAAAACTGTTTTTT. Translating it yields CASSYQGAGEEKLFF.